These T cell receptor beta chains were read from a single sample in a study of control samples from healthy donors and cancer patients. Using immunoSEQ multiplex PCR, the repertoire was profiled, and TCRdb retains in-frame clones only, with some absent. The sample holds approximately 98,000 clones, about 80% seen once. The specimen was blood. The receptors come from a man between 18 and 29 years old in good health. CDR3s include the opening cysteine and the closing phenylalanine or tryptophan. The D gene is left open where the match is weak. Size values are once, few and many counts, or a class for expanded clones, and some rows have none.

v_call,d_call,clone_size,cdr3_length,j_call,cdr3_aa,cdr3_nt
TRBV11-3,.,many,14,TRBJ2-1,CASSLDSRLDEQFF,TGTGCCAGCAGCTTGGACAGCCGCTTGGATGAGCAGTTCTTC
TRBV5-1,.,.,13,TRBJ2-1,CASSRDGNTEQFF,TGCGCCAGCAGCAGGGACGGCAATACTGAGCAGTTCTTC
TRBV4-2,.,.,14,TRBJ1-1,CASSQDMTDTEAFF,TGTGCCAGCAGCCAAGATATGACAGACACTGAAGCTTTCTTT
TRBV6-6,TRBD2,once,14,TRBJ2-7,CASRTSGQSYEQYF,TGTGCCAGCAGGACTAGCGGGCAGTCCTACGAGCAGTACTTC
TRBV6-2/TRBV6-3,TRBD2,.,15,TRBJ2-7,CASSYTPGLGYEQYF,TGTGCCAGCAGTTACACACCGGGACTAGGCTACGAGCAGTACTTC
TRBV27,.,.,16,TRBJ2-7,CASSLGPRVIPYEQYF,TGTGCCAGCAGTTTAGGGCCCAGGGTAATACCCTACGAGCAGTACTTC
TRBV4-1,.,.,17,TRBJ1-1,CASSQYEPGTLNTEAFF,TGCGCCAGCAGCCAATATGAACCGGGGACATTGAACACTGAAGCTTTCTTT
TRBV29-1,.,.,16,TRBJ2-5,CSVEFGASGVPETQYF,TGCAGCGTTGAATTCGGTGCGAGCGGCGTTCCAGAGACCCAGTACTTC
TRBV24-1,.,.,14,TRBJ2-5,CATSDSKGEETQYF,TGTGCCACCAGTGATTCCAAGGGGGAAGAGACCCAGTACTTC
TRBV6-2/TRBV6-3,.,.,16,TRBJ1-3,CASSARREGSGNTIYF,TGTGCCAGCAGTGCCCGGAGGGAAGGATCTGGAAACACCATATATTTT
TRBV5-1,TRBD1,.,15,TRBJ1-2,CASSPGQVSDYGYTF,TGCGCCAGCAGCCCCGGACAGGTTTCGGACTATGGCTACACCTTC
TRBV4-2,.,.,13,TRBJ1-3,CASSAKVGNTIYF,TGTGCCAGCAGCGCCAAAGTCGGAAACACCATATATTTT
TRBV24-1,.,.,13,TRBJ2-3,CATSDPVPDTQYF,TGTGCCACCAGTGACCCGGTCCCAGATACGCAGTATTTT
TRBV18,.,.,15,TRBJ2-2,CASSPPTGLSGELFF,TGTGCCAGCTCACCCCCGACCGGGCTGTCCGGGGAGCTGTTTTTT
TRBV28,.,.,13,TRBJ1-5,CASSYGEAQPQHF,TGTGCCAGCAGTTACGGAGAGGCTCAGCCCCAGCATTTT
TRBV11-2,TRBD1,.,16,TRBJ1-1,CASSQRSTGGNTEAFF,TGTGCCAGCAGTCAACGATCGACAGGGGGGAACACTGAAGCTTTCTTT
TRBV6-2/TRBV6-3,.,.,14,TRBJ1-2,CASSSPDRGNGYTF,TGTGCCAGCAGTTCCCCGGATCGAGGGAACGGCTACACCTTC
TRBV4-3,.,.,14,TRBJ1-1,CASSLRDGNTEAFF,TGCGCCAGCAGCTTAAGGGACGGGAACACTGAAGCTTTCTTT
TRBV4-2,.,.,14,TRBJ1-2,CASSQAEVSPGYTF,TGTGCCAGCAGCCAAGCCGAAGTCTCGCCCGGCTACACCTTC
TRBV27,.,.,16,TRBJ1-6,CASSPEGPPYRSPLHF,TGTGCCAGCAGTCCGGAGGGCCCACCGTATCGTTCACCCCTCCACTTT
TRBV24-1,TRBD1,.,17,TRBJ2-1,CATSDITGANSYNEQFF,TGTGCCACCAGTGATATTACAGGGGCTAACTCCTACAATGAGCAGTTCTTC
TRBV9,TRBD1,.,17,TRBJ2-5,CASSHPRDRGLGETQYF,TGTGCCAGCAGCCACCCCCGGGACAGGGGATTAGGAGAGACCCAGTACTTC
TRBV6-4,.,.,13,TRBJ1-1,CAGGKKMNTEAFF,TGTGCCGGAGGCAAGAAGATGAACACTGAAGCTTTCTTT
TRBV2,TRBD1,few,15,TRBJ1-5,CASSVSGQGVQPQHF,TGTGCCAGCAGTGTATCGGGACAGGGAGTTCAGCCCCAGCATTTT
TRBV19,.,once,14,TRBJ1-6,CASATGLNNSPLHF,TGTGCCAGCGCTACGGGACTCAATAATTCACCCCTCCACTTT
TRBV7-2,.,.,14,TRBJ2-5,CASSPGTAGETQYF,TGTGCCAGCAGCCCCGGGACCGCCGGAGAGACCCAGTACTTC
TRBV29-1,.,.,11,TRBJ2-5,CSVGTRETQYF,TGCAGCGTTGGAACCCGAGAGACCCAGTACTTC
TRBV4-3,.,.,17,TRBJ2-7,CASSQDIGGAAAYEQYF,TGCGCCAGCAGCCAAGATATTGGGGGGGCAGCTGCCTACGAGCAGTACTTC
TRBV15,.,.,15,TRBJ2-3,CATSRDGTSTDTQYF,TGTGCCACCAGCAGAGATGGGACTAGCACAGATACGCAGTATTTT
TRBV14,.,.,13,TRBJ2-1,CASSQARSSGQFF,TGTGCCAGCAGCCAAGCCCGTAGTTCGGGGCAGTTCTTC
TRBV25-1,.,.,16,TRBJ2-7,CASSAYTGTGSYEQYF,TGTGCCAGCAGTGCGTATACCGGGACGGGAAGCTACGAGCAGTACTTC
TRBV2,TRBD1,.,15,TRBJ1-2,CASSEIQGEFYGYTF,TGTGCCAGCAGTGAAATTCAGGGGGAGTTTTATGGCTACACCTTC
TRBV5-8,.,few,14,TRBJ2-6,CASSLDSGANVLTF,TGTGCCAGCAGCTTAGACTCTGGGGCCAACGTCCTGACTTTC
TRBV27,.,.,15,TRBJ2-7,CASSFSGTSHYEQYF,TGTGCCAGCAGTTTCTCCGGGACTTCCCACTACGAGCAGTACTTC
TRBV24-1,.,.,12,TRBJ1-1,CATSDSTAEAFF,TGTGCCACCAGTGATTCGACGGCTGAAGCTTTCTTT
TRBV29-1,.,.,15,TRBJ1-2,CSVEGSAGKLGSYTF,TGCAGCGTTGAAGGGTCGGCAGGGAAATTGGGAAGCTACACCTTC
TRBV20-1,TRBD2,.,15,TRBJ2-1,CSASSRTSLYNEQFF,TGCAGTGCTAGTTCCCGGACTAGCCTATACAATGAGCAGTTCTTC
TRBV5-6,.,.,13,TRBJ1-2,CASSFGNGHGYTF,TGTGCCAGCAGCTTTGGAAATGGGCATGGCTACACCTTC
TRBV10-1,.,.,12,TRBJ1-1,CARGASSLEAFF,TGCGCCAGAGGCGCGTCGTCCCTAGAAGCTTTCTTT
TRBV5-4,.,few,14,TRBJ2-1,CASRPELGGGEQFF,TGTGCCAGCAGACCAGAACTCGGTGGTGGTGAGCAGTTCTTC
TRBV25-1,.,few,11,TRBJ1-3,CASSGGNTIYF,TGTGCCAGCAGCGGGGGAAACACCATATATTTT
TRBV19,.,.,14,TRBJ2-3,CASSIWGPTDTQYF,TGTGCCAGTAGTATATGGGGCCCAACAGATACGCAGTATTTT
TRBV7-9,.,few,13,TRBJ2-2,CASSPQDTGELFF,TGTGCCAGCAGCCCCCAAGACACCGGGGAGCTGTTTTTT
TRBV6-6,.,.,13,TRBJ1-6,CASSLGWNSPLHF,TGTGCCAGCAGTTTGGGGTGGAATTCACCCCTCCACTTT
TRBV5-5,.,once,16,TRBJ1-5,CASSLEGDGRNQPQHF,TGTGCCAGCAGCTTGGAGGGCGACGGACGCAATCAGCCCCAGCATTTT
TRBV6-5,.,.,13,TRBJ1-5,CASSFLLDGSQHF,TGTGCCAGCAGTTTCCTCTTGGACGGATCCCAGCATTTT
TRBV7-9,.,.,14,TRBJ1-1,CASSAKEGRAEAFF,TGTGCCAGCAGCGCTAAGGAAGGGCGGGCTGAAGCTTTCTTT
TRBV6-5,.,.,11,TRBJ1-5,CASSYGGNQHF,TGTGCCAGCAGTTACGGGGGGAACCAGCATTTT
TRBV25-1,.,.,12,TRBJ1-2,CASSGGKGGYTF,TGTGCCAGCAGTGGGGGAAAGGGGGGCTACACCTTC
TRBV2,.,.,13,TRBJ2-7,CASSELTGREQYF,TGTGCCAGCAGTGAATTGACGGGGCGCGAGCAGTACTTC
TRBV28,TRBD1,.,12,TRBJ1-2,CASGQGARGYTF,TGTGCCAGCGGACAGGGGGCGCGGGGCTACACCTTC
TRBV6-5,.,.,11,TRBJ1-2,CAAQSNYGYTF,TGCGCCGCACAGTCCAACTATGGCTACACCTTC
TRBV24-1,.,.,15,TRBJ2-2,CATSDTVLNTGELFF,TGTGCCACCAGTGATACAGTTTTGAACACCGGGGAGCTGTTTTTT
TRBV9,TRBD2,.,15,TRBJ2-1,CASSSRDYPYNEQFF,TGTGCCAGCAGCTCCCGGGACTACCCCTACAATGAGCAGTTCTTC
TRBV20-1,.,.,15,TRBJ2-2,CSASPGGARTGELFF,TGCAGTGCTAGTCCTGGGGGGGCAAGAACCGGGGAGCTGTTTTTT